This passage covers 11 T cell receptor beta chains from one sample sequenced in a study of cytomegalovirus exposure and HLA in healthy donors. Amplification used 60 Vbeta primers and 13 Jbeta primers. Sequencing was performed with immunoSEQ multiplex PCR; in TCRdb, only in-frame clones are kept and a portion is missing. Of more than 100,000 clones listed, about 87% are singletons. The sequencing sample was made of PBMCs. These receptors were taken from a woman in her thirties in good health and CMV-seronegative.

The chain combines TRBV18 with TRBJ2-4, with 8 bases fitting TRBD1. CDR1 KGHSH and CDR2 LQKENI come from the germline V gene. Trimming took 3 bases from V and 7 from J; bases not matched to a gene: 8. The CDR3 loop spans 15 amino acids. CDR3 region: CASSPDRDFGNIQYF. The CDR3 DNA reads TGTGCCAGCTCACCGGACAGGGATTTTGGTAACATTCAGTACTTC.

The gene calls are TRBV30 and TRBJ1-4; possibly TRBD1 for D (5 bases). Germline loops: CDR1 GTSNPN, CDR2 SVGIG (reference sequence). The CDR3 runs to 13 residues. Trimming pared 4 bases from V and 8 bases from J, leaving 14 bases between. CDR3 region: CAWNQGGWEKLFF. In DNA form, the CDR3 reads TGTGCCTGGAACCAGGGTGGTTGGGAAAAACTGTTTTTT.

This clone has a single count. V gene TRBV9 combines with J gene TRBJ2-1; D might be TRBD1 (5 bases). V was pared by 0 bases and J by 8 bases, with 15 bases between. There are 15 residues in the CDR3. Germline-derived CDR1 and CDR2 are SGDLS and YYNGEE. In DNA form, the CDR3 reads TGTGCCAGCAGCGTAGAAGGGGCTCAAGGGGATGAGCAGTTCTTC. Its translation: CASSVEGAQGDEQFF.

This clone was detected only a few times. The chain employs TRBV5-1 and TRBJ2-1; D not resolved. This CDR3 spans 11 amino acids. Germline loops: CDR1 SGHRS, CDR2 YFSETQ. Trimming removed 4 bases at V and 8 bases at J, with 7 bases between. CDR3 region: CASSRVDEQFF. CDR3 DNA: TGCGCCAGCAGCCGGGTCGATGAGCAGTTCTTC.

The CDR3 DNA sequence: TGTGCCAGCAGCAATTTTTGGTCCCGGAGCTCCTATAATTCACCCCTCCACTTT. Amino acid sequence: CASSNFWSRSSYNSPLHF. The V call is TRBV21-1, the J call TRBJ1-6. TRBV21-1 is listed as a pseudogene. The CDR3 consists of 18 residues.

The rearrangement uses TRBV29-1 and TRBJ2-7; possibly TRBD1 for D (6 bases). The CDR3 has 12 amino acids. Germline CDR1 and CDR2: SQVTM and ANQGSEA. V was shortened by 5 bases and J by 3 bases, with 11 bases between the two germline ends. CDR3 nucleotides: TGCAGCGTTAGGGGGACCCACTACGAGCAGTACTTC. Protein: CSVRGTHYEQYF.

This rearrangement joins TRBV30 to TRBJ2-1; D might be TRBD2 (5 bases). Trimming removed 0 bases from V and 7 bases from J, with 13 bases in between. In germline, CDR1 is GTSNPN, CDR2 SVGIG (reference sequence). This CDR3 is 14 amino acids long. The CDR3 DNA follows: TGTGCCTGGAGTGTACAAACGTCGGGGAATGAGCAGTTCTTC. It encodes CAWSVQTSGNEQFF.

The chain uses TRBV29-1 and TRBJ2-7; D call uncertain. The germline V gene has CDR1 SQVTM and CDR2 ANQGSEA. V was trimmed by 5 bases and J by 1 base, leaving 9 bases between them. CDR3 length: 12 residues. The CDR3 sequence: CSVLGSSYEQYF. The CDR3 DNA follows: TGCAGCGTTCTGGGCTCTTCCTACGAGCAGTACTTC.

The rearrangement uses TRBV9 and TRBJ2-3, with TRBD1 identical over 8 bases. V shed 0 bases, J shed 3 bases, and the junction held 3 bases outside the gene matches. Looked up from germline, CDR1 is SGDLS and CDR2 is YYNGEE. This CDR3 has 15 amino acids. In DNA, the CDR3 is TGTGCCAGCAGCGTAGATGGACAGGGAACAGATACGCAGTATTTT. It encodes CASSVDGQGTDTQYF.

In DNA form, the CDR3 reads TGTGCCAGCAGTGACCAGTTATTCGGGGATCCCACAGATACGCAGTATTTT. Translated, it gives CASSDQLFGDPTDTQYF. The chain has TRBV27 and TRBJ2-3, with TRBD2 as a possible D gene (5 bases). Germline lookup yields CDR1 MNHEY and CDR2 SMNVEV (reference sequence). This CDR3 is built from 17 residues. Trimming stripped 5 bases from V and 2 bases from J, with 20 bases between.

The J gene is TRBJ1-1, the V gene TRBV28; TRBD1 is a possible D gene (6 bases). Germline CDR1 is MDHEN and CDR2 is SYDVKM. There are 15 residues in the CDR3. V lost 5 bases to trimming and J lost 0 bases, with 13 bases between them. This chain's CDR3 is CASSDQDSVNTEAFF. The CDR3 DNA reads TGTGCCAGCAGTGACCAGGACAGTGTGAACACTGAAGCTTTCTTT.